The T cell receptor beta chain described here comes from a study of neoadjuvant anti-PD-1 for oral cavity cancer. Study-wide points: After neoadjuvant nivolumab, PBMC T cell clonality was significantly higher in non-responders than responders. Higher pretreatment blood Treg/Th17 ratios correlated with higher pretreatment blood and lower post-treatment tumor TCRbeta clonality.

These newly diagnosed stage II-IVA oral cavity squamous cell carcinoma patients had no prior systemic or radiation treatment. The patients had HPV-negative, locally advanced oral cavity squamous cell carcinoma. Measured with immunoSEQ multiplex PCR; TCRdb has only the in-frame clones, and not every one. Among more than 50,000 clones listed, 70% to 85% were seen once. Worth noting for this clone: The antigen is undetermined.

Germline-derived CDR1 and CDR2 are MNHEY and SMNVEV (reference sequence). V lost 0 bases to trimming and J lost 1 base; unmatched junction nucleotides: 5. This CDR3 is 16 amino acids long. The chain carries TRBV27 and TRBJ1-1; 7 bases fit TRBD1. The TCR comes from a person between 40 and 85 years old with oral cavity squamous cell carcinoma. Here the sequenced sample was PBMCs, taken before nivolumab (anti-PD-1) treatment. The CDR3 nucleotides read TGTGCCAGCAGTTTATCGCGGGCAGGGGGGAACACTGAAGCTTTCTTT. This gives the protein CASSLSRAGGNTEAFF.